The T cell receptor beta chain described here comes from a study of blood T cells in healthy people across ages (dated by TCRdb to about 2015). Background on the whole study: Template switching captured roughly one uniquely barcoded TCR beta cDNA molecule per two T cells in model experiments. Using deep sequencing normalized with unique cDNA molecular identifiers, the study measured how TCR beta repertoire diversity changes with age. To avoid experimental bias, donors of different ages were randomly spread across the sequencing lanes. The donors were split into four age groups: young (average around 15 years), middle-aged (39), aged (approximately 59) and long-lived (under 90). For two donors (one aged 18 to 30 and one aged 80 or older), the study analyzed two additional independent replicas of 1 million unique cDNA reads from the same blood draw. What the research found in general, with its limitations: Conclusive comparison of naive and antigen-experienced compartments was prevented by the profiling of bulk unsorted PBMCs. Because the CMV infection status of the donors was unknown, age-related changes in expanded clonotypes may potentially have been confounded. A strong correlation was found between observed TCR beta diversity and the percentage of naive T cells measured by flow cytometry. Compared with the aged group, the long-lived group had more naive CD4+ T cells, fewer expanded clones and increased TCR diversity, suggesting age selection. Estimates of total diversity based on one million sequenced T cells were considered lower bounds and underestimates. As age increased, observed TCR beta diversity per million T cells dropped in a roughly linear way, and a significant reduction was already evident by age 40.

This clonotype was counted at least ten times. Its target antigen remains unknown. Base qualities are not at hand, and no much larger clone is one base apart. Systemically healthy Caucasian individuals from Russia, 39 in total and aged about 6 to 100 years, were included as donors. About 10 milliliters of peripheral blood were collected from each donor into EDTA-treated Vacutainer tubes. Ficoll-Paque density-gradient centrifugation was used to isolate PBMCs, with at least 7 million obtained per sample. Trizol reagent was used to extract total RNA from PBMCs, with at least 6 micrograms per sample. For every donor, flow cytometry on a PBMC aliquot measured the percentage of naive CD45RAhigh/CD27high T cells. The library was produced with 5' RACE. These reads were obtained on an Illumina HiSeq 2500. The second PCR ran for roughly 7 to 11 cycles and used a J-beta primer mix along with a sample-barcoded 5' primer. A unique molecular identifier was introduced onto each TCR beta cDNA molecule by a template-switch 5' adaptor carrying 12 random nucleotides. At least 2.5 million CDR3-containing paired-end reads were obtained from each sample. First-strand cDNA was synthesized from all RNA with the Mint cDNA synthesis kit, primed by a TRBC-specific oligonucleotide. All cDNA was treated with uracil-DNA glycosylase and then went through a first 18-cycle PCR with the universal primers M1SS and BC2_uni_R. The study's processing was this. Normalization of each sample was performed by random selection of 1 million high-quality reads, each carrying a distinct molecular identifier. Instead of being binned into consensus sequences, reads with shared molecular identifiers were discarded. MiTCR, with a Q25 quality threshold and the strictest error-elimination algorithm, was used for CDR3 identification, clonotype clustering and error correction. A nonparametric unseen species model with Euler transformation was used to estimate a lower bound on total TCR beta diversity. The raw public reads went through TCRdb reprocessing: fastp at Q25, MiXCR clone calling, in-frame beta chains kept. Merged by CDR3 protein, the rows form single entries marked with the most common genes and DNA. Clone size and V and J calls follow TCRdb, not the original study. This sample lists about 970,000 distinct CDR3 sequences; just over 50% were detected once. 20% to 25% of the sample lies in the top ten.

The germline V gene yields SGHDN for CDR1 and FVKESK for CDR2. Deletion took 5 bases off V and 0 bases off J, with a span of 7 bases between the germline ends. The CDR3 starts with the cysteine, ends with the phenylalanine, and has 13 residues. Only CDR3 DNA is held: 39 bases, read in frame from base 1. The chain uses TRBV14 and TRBJ2-5; the D gene remains uncertain. The sample comprised blood. The sequence came from an older woman in good health. The bases read TGTGCCAGCAGCACGCAGTACCAAGAGACCCAGTACTTC. This is translated as CASSTQYQETQYF.